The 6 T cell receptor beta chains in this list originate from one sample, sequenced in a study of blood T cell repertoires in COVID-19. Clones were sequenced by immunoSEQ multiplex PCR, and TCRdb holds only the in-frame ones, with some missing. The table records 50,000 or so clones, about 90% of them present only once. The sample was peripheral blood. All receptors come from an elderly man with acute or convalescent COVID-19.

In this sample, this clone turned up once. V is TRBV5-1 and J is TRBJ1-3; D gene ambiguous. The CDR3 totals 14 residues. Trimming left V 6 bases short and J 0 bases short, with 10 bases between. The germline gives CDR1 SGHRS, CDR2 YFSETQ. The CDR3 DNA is TGCGCCAGCACCGCAGGCCTCTCTGGAAACACCATATATTTT. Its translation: CASTAGLSGNTIYF.

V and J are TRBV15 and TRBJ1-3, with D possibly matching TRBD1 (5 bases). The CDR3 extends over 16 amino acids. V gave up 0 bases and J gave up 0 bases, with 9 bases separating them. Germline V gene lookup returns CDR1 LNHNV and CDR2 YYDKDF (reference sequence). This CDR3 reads CATSRDRGYSGNTIYF. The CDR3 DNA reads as TGTGCCACCAGCAGAGATCGGGGGTACTCTGGAAACACCATATATTTT.

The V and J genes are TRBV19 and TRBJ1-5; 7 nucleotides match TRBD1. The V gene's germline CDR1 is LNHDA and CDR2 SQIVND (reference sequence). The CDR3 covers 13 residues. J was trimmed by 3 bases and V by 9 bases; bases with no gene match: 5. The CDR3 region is CASKDRDNQPQHF. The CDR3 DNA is TGTGCCAGCAAAGACAGGGACAATCAGCCCCAGCATTTT.

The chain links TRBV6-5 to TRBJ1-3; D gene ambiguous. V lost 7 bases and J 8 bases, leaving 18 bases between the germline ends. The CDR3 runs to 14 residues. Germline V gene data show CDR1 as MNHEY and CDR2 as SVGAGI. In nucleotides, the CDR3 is TGTGCCAGCACTCTCCAAGGAGGGTCGGACACCATATATTTT. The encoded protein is CASTLQGGSDTIYF.

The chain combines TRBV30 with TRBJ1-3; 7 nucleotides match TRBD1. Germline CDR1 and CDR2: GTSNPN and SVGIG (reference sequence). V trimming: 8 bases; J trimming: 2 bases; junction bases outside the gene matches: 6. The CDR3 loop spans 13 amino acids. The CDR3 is CASSQGAGNTIYF. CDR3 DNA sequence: TGTGCCAGTTCCCAGGGGGCTGGAAACACCATATATTTT.

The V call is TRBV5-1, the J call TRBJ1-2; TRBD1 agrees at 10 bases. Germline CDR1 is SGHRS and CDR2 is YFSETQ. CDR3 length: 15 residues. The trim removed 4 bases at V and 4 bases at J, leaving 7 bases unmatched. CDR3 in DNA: TGCGCCAGCAGCCCTATGACAGGGGGCGGCTATGGCTACACCTTC. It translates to CASSPMTGGGYGYTF.